The present T cell receptor (beta chain) was sequenced within a study of blood T cells in healthy people across ages. General observations from the study: Comparison with aged donors showed that long-lived donors had more naive CD4+ cells and higher diversity. Per million T cells, the diversity of TCR beta decreased roughly linearly as age advanced.

Germline values: CDR1 DFQATT, CDR2 SNEGSKA (reference sequence). CDR3 length equals 14 residues. As concerns this clonotype: Its cognate antigen is unknown.

For the second PCR, which ran for about 6 to 12 cycles, a sample-barcoded 5' primer and a J-beta primer mix were used. TCRdb called the 5' RACE reads again in MiXCR, with one record for every CDR3 protein. The sample records 730,000 or so distinct CDR3 sequences, approximately 40% being singletons. Sequencing was done on a sample of blood. The origin of this receptor is a man older than 75 in good health. The V gene is TRBV20-1, the J gene TRBJ2-5, with 7 bases lining up with TRBD2. Judging by the DNA end, TRBJ2-7 fits better; the J call may be wrong. DNA for the CDR3: TGCAGTGCTAGCGCCGGATGGGGGGGCTACGAGCAGTACTTC. Its translation is CSASAGWGGYEQYF.